A selection of T cell receptor beta chains follows, all from one sample in a study of cytomegalovirus exposure and HLA in healthy donors. Sequencing used immunoSEQ multiplex PCR; TCRdb keeps in-frame clones, though not all of them. Seen here are approximately 150,000 clones, around 83% observed once, and the top ten hold about 4%. Sequenced input: PBMCs. The receptors shown here come from a man between 45 and 60 years old in good health and CMV-seropositive. CDR3s leave out the opening cysteine and the closing phenylalanine or tryptophan. The D gene is left open where the match is weak.

v_call	d_call	j_call	cdr3_aa
TRBV7-8	TRBD1	TRBJ2-2	ASSLTGVNTGELF
TRBV11-2	NA	TRBJ2-7	ASSLARGYEQY
TRBV9	NA	TRBJ1-2	ASSVAGNYGYT
TRBV5-5	NA	TRBJ2-7	ASSLSGGNYEQY
TRBV30	NA	TRBJ1-6	AWSVQADSPLH
TRBV23-1	TRBD1	TRBJ1-5	ASSLDRGGGSNQPQH
TRBV11-2	NA	TRBJ1-1	ASSSFGTTNTEAF
TRBV9	NA	TRBJ2-7	ASSVGRGSEQY
TRBV9	TRBD2	TRBJ2-3	ASSAASGSGADTQY
TRBV7-3	TRBD2	TRBJ2-1	ASSPGLALAEQF
TRBV28	TRBD1	TRBJ2-2	ASRDGQGGTGELF
TRBV28	TRBD2	TRBJ2-5	ASSFERGFQETQY
TRBV19	NA	TRBJ1-5	ASSIQGSNQPQH
TRBV7-9	NA	TRBJ2-7	ASSLDQQGLSYEQY
TRBV7-3	NA	TRBJ2-7	ASSSGGWAYEQY
TRBV15	TRBD2	TRBJ2-3	ATSRAAGLAYENTQY
TRBV19	TRBD1	TRBJ1-1	ASSTQTGLEAF
TRBV6-1	NA	TRBJ2-7	ASMKTGTYEQY
TRBV9	TRBD1	TRBJ2-3	ASSARQGVGTDTQY
TRBV5-4	TRBD2	TRBJ2-5	ASSLDLAAGGPETQY
TRBV5-1	TRBD1	TRBJ1-1	ASSPTPGQVEAF
TRBV18	NA	TRBJ1-5	ASSPGGNFNQPQH
TRBV7-6	TRBD1	TRBJ2-3	ASGPGQGIDTQY
TRBV20-1	NA	TRBJ2-5	SARDPQSQY
TRBV5-4	NA	TRBJ1-5	ASSLGWGGRNQPQH
TRBV5-5	NA	TRBJ1-5	ASIADSNSNQPQH
TRBV7-9	NA	TRBJ2-5	ASSRAGSETQY
TRBV30	TRBD1	TRBJ1-4	AWSRQGAGEKLF
TRBV7-9	TRBD1	TRBJ1-1	ASSLVQGEAF
TRBV10-3	NA	TRBJ2-3	AISGTSTDTQY
TRBV28	TRBD1	TRBJ2-1	ASSHRPGQGIYEQF
TRBV2	TRBD2	TRBJ2-1	ASLGLAGDEQF
TRBV7-7	NA	TRBJ1-5	ASSLDGGQGENQPQH
TRBV6-6	TRBD2	TRBJ2-7	ASNLMPSGGYEQY
TRBV28	NA	TRBJ1-2	ASSGTDRQYGYT
TRBV6-1	TRBD1	TRBJ1-2	ASIPTGTYGYT
TRBV4-2	NA	TRBJ2-1	ASSQDLGDNEQF
TRBV13	TRBD1	TRBJ2-7	ASSGRTGAGYEQY
TRBV30	TRBD1	TRBJ2-7	AWSVIGQGRGFGPYEQY
TRBV5-4	NA	TRBJ2-2	ASSMGTLANTGELF
TRBV30	NA	TRBJ2-7	AWSVAELPSYEQY
TRBV7-6	TRBD1	TRBJ1-5	ASSAGDRGNQPQH
TRBV10-1	TRBD2	TRBJ2-3	ASSAGTSGTDTQY
TRBV4-2	TRBD1	TRBJ1-6	ASSQDGQGNSPLH
TRBV7-9	NA	TRBJ2-5	ASSLAVGGETQY
TRBV30	TRBD2	TRBJ2-3	AWSKGASGSTDTQY
TRBV28	NA	TRBJ1-5	ASSSVRPTDQPQH
TRBV18	NA	TRBJ2-7	ASSPDAGGYEQY
TRBV28	TRBD2	TRBJ2-5	ASSFASGTQETQY
TRBV9	TRBD1	TRBJ1-1	ASSGRTGQTAF
TRBV9	TRBD2	TRBJ2-7	ASSPGTSGYEQY